This T cell receptor beta chain was captured in a study of Ad26.COV2.S vaccination and SARS-CoV-2 variants. V lost 3 bases, J lost 2 bases, and 13 bases lay in between. This CDR3 is 14 amino acids long. The germline CDR1 and CDR2 sequences are GTSNPN and SVGIG (reference sequence). The treatment is: roughly 19 received Ad26.COV2.S at low or high dose, single or two shots; roughly 5 received placebo; per-sample allocation not given. The study sampled participants on day 63 after the first vaccine or placebo injection. Some clones are missing from TCRdb's copy, which holds only in-frame ones; the method was immunoSEQ multiplex PCR. The sample shows hundreds of thousands of clones, approximately 88% of them seen only once.

V gene TRBV30 combines with J gene TRBJ2-5; D is perhaps TRBD2 (6 bases). The sample consisted of peripheral blood, taken in a trial of Ad26.COV2.S vaccine versus placebo. The receptor was derived from a person aged 18 to 65 who received the Ad26.COV2.S COVID-19 vaccine or a placebo. Here the CDR3 reads CAWRGGGVQETQYF. CDR3 bases: TGTGCCTGGAGGGGGGGAGGAGTACAAGAGACCCAGTACTTC.